This T cell receptor (beta chain) was obtained from a study of OX40 agonist ivuxolimab in advanced cancers. Study in general: The group had a mean age of around 60 years, ranged from roughly 20 to 80, and was 80% to 85% male.

The germline gives CDR1 LGHNA, CDR2 YSLEER. This CDR3 has 19 residues. Trimming shortened V by 4 bases and J by 0 bases, and 19 bases separated the two germline ends. The repertoire was sequenced with immunoSEQ multiplex PCR; TCRdb's copy has only in-frame clones and lacks some. The data contain 89,000 or so clones, about 89% of them singletons. The sample was CD4+ or CD8+ T cells sorted from blood, taken in a trial of the OX40 agonist ivuxolimab. The chain carries TRBV4-3 and TRBJ1-6, with D unclear. The TCR originated in an adult with an advanced solid tumor such as melanoma, head and neck, liver or kidney cancer. This CDR3 reads CASSRKVVGRSSYNSPLHF. CDR3 nucleotide sequence: TGCGCCAGCAGCCGAAAAGTCGTGGGAAGAAGCTCCTATAATTCACCCCTCCACTTT.